The 4 T cell receptor beta chains listed next were all sequenced from one sample in a study of T cells in women clearing cervical HPV infection (dated by TCRdb to 2016 to 2019). The library was prepared using the immunoSEQ multiplex PCR assay. TCRdb holds this immuneACCESS table with in-frame rearrangements only. Some clones are missing; in checked studies, unresolved V genes explain under half, and the rest has no known cause. The sample's records list over 25,000 clones. About 8% of the sample goes to the ten largest clones. Material for sequencing was blood buffy coat. The receptors here all came from a woman between 18 and 69 years old with a cervical HPV16 infection that either progressed to CIN3+ or cleared (not recorded which).

In regard to this clone: Sequencing ends 3 residues short of the CDR3 end; the germline J gene provides the rest. V and J are TRBV28 and TRBJ2-3; TRBD2 agrees at 7 bases. V trimming: 5 bases; J trimming: 4 bases; junction bases outside the gene matches: 6. Germline V CDR1 and CDR2: MDHEN, SYDVKM. This CDR3 spans 14 amino acids. The CDR3 is CASSTGGRPDTQYF. CDR3 DNA (partial): TGTGCCAGCAGTACTGGCGGGAGACCAGATACG.

Of note for this clone: The CDR3 end is not reached by the read, which stops 3 residues before it; the germline J gene fills it in. This chain joins TRBV2 and TRBJ1-2, with 10 nucleotides matching TRBD1. The CDR3 spans 18 residues. V lost 5 bases, J lost 2 bases, and 14 bases stayed unmatched. The germline gives CDR1 SNHLY, CDR2 FYNNEI. CDR3 sequence reads: CASSPSREGQGRNYGYTF. The sequenced CDR3 bases are TGTGCCAGCAGTCCCAGTCGGGAGGGACAGGGGAGGAACTATGGC.

On this clone: The read ends 3 residues early relative to the CDR3; the germline J gene fills the gap. The chain couples TRBV10-3 to TRBJ1-1, with D uncertain. The CDR3 contains 14 residues. The V and J ends lost 8 bases and 0 bases respectively, with 13 bases between them. Germline loops: CDR1 ENHRY, CDR2 SYGVKD. CDR3 sequence: CAIGDWTMNTEAFF. The part of the CDR3 DNA that was read is TGTGCCATCGGGGATTGGACTATGAACACTGAA.

A word on this clone: Read data end 3 residues before the CDR3 end; the end is taken from the germline J gene. The chain recombines TRBV29-1 with TRBJ2-7, with 8 bases identical to TRBD1. The V and J ends lost 3 bases and 3 bases, in that order; junction bases with no gene match: 4. Germline V gene data show CDR1 as SQVTM and CDR2 as ANQGSEA. The CDR3 totals 13 residues. The CDR3 DNA, read in part, is TGCAGCGTTGAGCTACAGGGGGGCTACGAG. Protein: CSVELQGGYE. The full-length CDR3 reads as CSVELQGGYEQYF.